Listed below are T cell receptor beta chains from one sample, sequenced in a study of blood T cell repertoires in COVID-19. The data were produced by immunoSEQ multiplex PCR, yet TCRdb's version contains in-frame clones alone and is incomplete. The data hold some 400,000 clones, with approximately 77% observed a single time. Sequenced sample: peripheral blood. These receptors were obtained from a human donor with acute or convalescent COVID-19. The donor label of this sample is uncertain. The CDR3 runs from the conserved cysteine through the conserved F or W. A D gene is named only where the DNA matches it firmly. The size of a clone is reported for some rows only, either as once, few or many, or as a class for expanded clones.

V gene	J gene	clone size	D gene	CDR3 DNA	CDR3 protein
TRBV28	TRBJ1-2	-	-	TGTGCCAGCAGTTTGGGCCCTTATGGCTACACCTTC	CASSLGPYGYTF
TRBV6-1	TRBJ1-3	-	-	TGTGCCAGCAGTGCTACAGGGAGTAGCTCTGGAAACACCATATATTTT	CASSATGSSSGNTIYF
TRBV3-1/TRBV3-2	TRBJ2-1	few	-	TGTGCCAGCAGCCAAGGTCTCACCGGGAATGAGCAGTTCTTC	CASSQGLTGNEQFF
TRBV5-6	TRBJ1-2	-	TRBD1	TGTGCCAGCAGCTTGGCAGGGGGTAGCATTGGCTACACCTTC	CASSLAGGSIGYTF
TRBV6-5	TRBJ2-1	-	-	TGTGCCAGCAGCTTAGCGGCCTCCTACAATGAGCAGTTCTTC	CASSLAASYNEQFF
TRBV6-4	TRBJ1-2	-	-	TGTGCCAGCAGTGAACAGGCCAACTATGGCTACACCTTC	CASSEQANYGYTF
TRBV19	TRBJ2-2	-	TRBD2	TGTGCCAGTAGAGGAGCGGGACTTAACACCGGGGAGCTGTTTTTT	CASRGAGLNTGELFF
TRBV6-4	TRBJ1-1	-	TRBD1	TGTGCCAGCAGTGAGGGACAGGGAAACACTGAAGCTTTCTTT	CASSEGQGNTEAFF
TRBV5-3	TRBJ1-1	once	TRBD1	TGTGCCAGACTCTCCGGGACAGAAAAAGAAGCTTTCTTT	CARLSGTEKEAFF
TRBV28	TRBJ1-1	-	-	TGTGCCAGCAGTTTCGGGGAGGTGGTAAACACTGAAGCTTTCTTT	CASSFGEVVNTEAFF
TRBV3-1/TRBV3-2	TRBJ2-6	-	TRBD1	TGTGCCAGCAGCCAAAACCAGGGGGCGCGCGGGGCCAACGTCCTGACTTTC	CASSQNQGARGANVLTF
TRBV12-3/TRBV12-4	TRBJ2-5	-	TRBD2	TGTGCCAGCAACCTGGGGGGAGGGGAGACCCAGTACTTC	CASNLGGGETQYF
TRBV6-5	TRBJ2-1	-	-	TGTGCCAGCAGAACAACTATCACCTCGGGGTATGAGCAGTTCTTC	CASRTTITSGYEQFF
TRBV6-5	TRBJ1-5	once	-	TGTGCCAGCAGTCCATCGACAGTCCAGCCCCAGCATTTT	CASSPSTVQPQHF
TRBV5-1	TRBJ1-4	-	-	TGCGCCAGCAGCTTGGCCCGGGCAACTAATGAAAAACTGTTTTTT	CASSLARATNEKLFF
TRBV7-2	TRBJ2-3	-	TRBD2	TGTGCCAGCAGTAGGACTAGCGGGCTAATGGGGGCCACAGATACGCAGTATTTT	CASSRTSGLMGATDTQYF
TRBV19	TRBJ1-1	-	TRBD1	TGTGCCAGTAGTAACCGAAGCCGGGACAGGGTGGGGATGAACACTGAAGCTTTCTTT	CASSNRSRDRVGMNTEAFF
TRBV4-1	TRBJ2-7	once	-	TGCGCCAGCAGCCAAGCGGTCGGGACTGGGGCCTACGAGCAGTACTTC	CASSQAVGTGAYEQYF
TRBV2	TRBJ1-4	-	-	TGTGCCCTGCGACAAAATGTGGAAAAACTGTTTTTT	CALRQNVEKLFF
TRBV6-5	TRBJ1-5	few	-	TGTGCCAGCAGGGAGGGACGGAGGGTAGGGCCCCAGCATTTT	CASREGRRVGPQHF
TRBV27	TRBJ2-7	-	TRBD2	TGTGCCAGCAGTTCGCCGGGACTAGCGGGAATATTGTCCGAGCAGTACTTC	CASSSPGLAGILSEQYF
TRBV6-6	TRBJ2-7	once	TRBD1	TGTGCCAGCAGCCCAGGGGGAAGCTACGAGCAGTACTTC	CASSPGGSYEQYF
TRBV19	TRBJ2-7	-	TRBD1	TGTGCCAGTAGTCCCGGGACAGGGCTCTACGAGCAGTACTTC	CASSPGTGLYEQYF
TRBV6-5	TRBJ1-2	-	-	TGTGCCAGCAGTCCGACAGGAGTTAACTATGGCTACACCTTC	CASSPTGVNYGYTF
TRBV18	TRBJ1-2	few	-	TGTGCCAGCTCACCAGAGAACTATGGCTACACCTTC	CASSPENYGYTF
TRBV5-6	TRBJ1-4	-	TRBD1	TGTGCCAGCAGCGTACACAGGGGAGAAAAACTGTTTTTT	CASSVHRGEKLFF
TRBV7-9	TRBJ1-1	-	-	TGTGCCAGCAGCCAGAGGGCACCCGGGGCTTTCTTT	CASSQRAPGAFF
TRBV5-5	TRBJ1-6	many	-	TGTGCCAGCAGCTTAGACGGTCAGGGGAGGGGGTCACCCCTCCACTTT	CASSLDGQGRGSPLHF
TRBV7-9	TRBJ2-5	-	-	TGTGCCAGCAGCTTAGTGCCTAGCTGGCAAGAGACCCAGTACTTC	CASSLVPSWQETQYF
TRBV19	TRBJ1-1	few	TRBD1	TGTGCCAGTAGCGAGGACAGGGGGCTCAGTGGGGCTTTCTTT	CASSEDRGLSGAFF
TRBV28	TRBJ2-1	-	-	TGTGCCAGCAGTCATGGACAGTCCTACAATGAGCAGTTCTTC	CASSHGQSYNEQFF
TRBV18	TRBJ1-6	-	-	TGTGCCAGCTCACCATCAGGGTGGAATTCACCCCTCCACTTT	CASSPSGWNSPLHF
TRBV28	TRBJ2-7	-	-	TGTGCCAGCAGCAAGGGAGCCTACGAGCAGTACTTC	CASSKGAYEQYF
TRBV2	TRBJ1-3	few	-	TGTGCCAGCAGTGCAACAGGCTATGCCATATATTTT	CASSATGYAIYF
TRBV24-1	TRBJ1-2	-	TRBD1	TGTGCCACCAGTGATCGGACAGGGGAAAACTATGGCTACACCTTC	CATSDRTGENYGYTF
TRBV15	TRBJ1-1	-	-	TGTGCCACCAGCAGAGGCGGGGGAATGAACACTGAAGCTTTCTTT	CATSRGGGMNTEAFF
TRBV5-1	TRBJ2-5	-	TRBD1	TGCGCCAGCAGCTCTCGGGACAGCCAGACCCGTAAGACCCAGTACTTC	CASSSRDSQTRKTQYF
TRBV7-9	TRBJ1-5	-	TRBD1	TGTGCCAGCAGCTCAGTGGGGACAGGGAGCCAGCCCCAGCATTTT	CASSSVGTGSQPQHF
TRBV12-3/TRBV12-4	TRBJ2-7	-	-	TGTGCCAGCAGTTTTTCGGGGTTCGAGCAGTACTTC	CASSFSGFEQYF
TRBV2	TRBJ1-4	-	-	TGTGCCAGCAGTGAAAAAGGAGGGGAAAAACTGTTTTTT	CASSEKGGEKLFF
TRBV2	TRBJ1-1	-	-	TGTGCCAGCAACCCCGCTAGACAGCAGAACACTGAAGCTTTCTTT	CASNPARQQNTEAFF
TRBV4-2	TRBJ2-4	once	TRBD1	TGTGCCAGCAGCCAAGATACAGGGGCACTAGCCAAAAACATTCAGTACTTC	CASSQDTGALAKNIQYF
TRBV2	TRBJ1-2	-	-	TGTGCCAGCACGGAACAGGGCGACTATGGCTACACCTTC	CASTEQGDYGYTF
TRBV4-1	TRBJ2-1	-	TRBD2	TGCGCCAGCAGCCAAGAACCGGGAGGGACCTACAATGAGCAGTTCTTC	CASSQEPGGTYNEQFF
TRBV4-1	TRBJ1-3	-	TRBD1	TGCGCCAGCAGCCATACTACAGGGGGCTTCGGAAACACCATATATTTT	CASSHTTGGFGNTIYF
TRBV24-1	TRBJ2-1	-	TRBD1	TGTGCCACCAGTGTCGGGACAGAGTACAATGAGCAGTTCTTC	CATSVGTEYNEQFF
TRBV10-2	TRBJ2-5	-	-	TGCGCCAGCAGTGGGGCTAGCGCCCAAGAGACCCAGTACTTC	CASSGASAQETQYF
TRBV3-1/TRBV3-2	TRBJ1-3	few	TRBD1	TGTGCCAGCAGCCAAGGCCCGACAGGGGGAGGAAACACCATATATTTT	CASSQGPTGGGNTIYF
TRBV6-5	TRBJ1-2	once	-	TGTGCCAGCAGTTACGGGGGGGGACTGCAAGGCTACACCTTC	CASSYGGGLQGYTF